The text below deals with one T cell receptor (beta chain). Its antigen is as yet unknown. Sequencing used immunoSEQ multiplex PCR; TCRdb keeps in-frame clones, though not all of them. This table holds tens of thousands of clones, roughly nine tenths found once. This entry belongs to a study of OX40 agonist ivuxolimab in advanced cancers. As for the study in general: Hepatocellular carcinoma, melanoma, renal cell or head and neck cancer affected the dose-escalation patients. Three patients responded partially, comprising one with hepatocellular carcinoma and two with cutaneous melanoma. Study results and limitations: Expanded clones were, on average, more numerous in CD8+ T cells than in CD4+.

This CDR3 is 13 amino acids long. Germline V gene data show CDR1 as SGHVS and CDR2 as FNYEAQ. V was shortened by 4 bases and J by 2 bases, with 8 bases between the two germline ends. The chain combines TRBV7-6 with TRBJ2-5; D remains ambiguous. The receptor was derived from an adult with an advanced solid tumor such as melanoma, head and neck, liver or kidney cancer. The material was CD4+ or CD8+ T cells sorted from blood, obtained in a trial of the OX40 agonist ivuxolimab. The CDR3 nucleotides read TGTGCCAGCAGCTCCTACAGTCAAGAGACCCAGTACTTC. Protein product: CASSSYSQETQYF.